These 25 T cell receptor beta chains were all obtained from the same sample, sequenced in a study of T cell repertoires in cytomegalovirus infection. One entry per CDR3 protein results from TCRdb running MiXCR on the reads. Here the sample spans 680,000 or so distinct CDR3 sequences, approximately 40% being singletons. The sequencing sample was made of PBMCs. Source of these receptors: a human donor in good health (CMV status not recorded). Some clones in this sample may be carry-over from other donors' samples.

The chain couples TRBV9 to TRBJ2-1; D gene unclear. From germline, CDR1 is SGDLS and CDR2 YYNGEE. Trimming pared 0 bases from V and 6 bases from J, leaving 1 base between. CDR3 size: 11 residues. Here the CDR3 DNA reads TGTGCCAGCAGCGTAGTCAATGAGCAGTTCTTC. This encodes CASSVVNEQFF.

The genes are TRBV5-5 and TRBJ2-7; 7 nucleotides agree with TRBD1. After removal of 4 bases from V and 2 bases from J, the junction contained 12 bases not matched to a gene. The CDR3 is 16 residues long. CDR1 is SGHKS, CDR2 YYEKEE, per germline (reference sequence). The DNA of the CDR3 is TGTGCCAGCAGCCGTAGTGGGGGACAGATAACCTACGAGCAGTACTTC. Its protein product is CASSRSGGQITYEQYF. Looking up the rest from reference TRBV5-5 and TRBJ2-7 gives the full variable domain: DAGVTQSPTHLIKTRGQQVTLRCSPISGHKSVSWYQQVLGQGPQFIFQYYEKEERGRGNFPDRFSARQFPNYSSELNVNALLLGDSALYLCASSRSGGQITYEQYFGPGTRLTVT.

This clonotype was counted a few times. The chain is built from TRBV27 and TRBJ1-1, with D tentatively TRBD1 (5 bases). Germline V gene lookup returns CDR1 MNHEY and CDR2 SMNVEV (reference sequence). Trimming took 10 bases from V and 3 from J, leaving 15 bases between them. This CDR3 region has 13 residues. Written as DNA, the CDR3 is TGTGCCACCACTCAGCCGGGGCACACTGAAGCTTTCTTT. This encodes CATTQPGHTEAFF.

This clonotype was recorded only once. The chain couples TRBV20-1 to TRBJ2-7; D might be TRBD2 (6 bases). The CDR3 length is 12 residues. V was pared by 3 bases and J by 3 bases, with 9 bases between. Germline CDR1 is DFQATT and CDR2 is SNEGSKA (reference sequence). The DNA of the CDR3 is TGCAGTGCTAGGACTAGATTCTACGAGCAGTACTTC. Translating it yields CSARTRFYEQYF.

There are many counts of this clonotype. The gene calls are TRBV7-2 and TRBJ1-1, with TRBD1 matching 7 bases. Trimming at V came to 10 bases and at J to 3 bases, leaving 8 bases not matched to a gene. The CDR3 has 13 amino acids. Per germline, CDR1 SGHTA and CDR2 FQGNSA. The CDR3 here is CAIEPRGYTEAFF. For the CDR3, the DNA is TGTGCCATCGAGCCCAGGGGGTACACTGAAGCTTTCTTT.

A single count supports this clonotype. The chain uses TRBV6-1 and TRBJ2-7; no definite D call. Trimming removed 0 bases from V and 3 bases from J, with 9 bases in between. Germline assignment: CDR1 MNHNS and CDR2 SASEGT. This CDR3 has 14 residues. CDR3 sequence (DNA): TGTGCCAGCAGTGAAGCGTCGCAGATCTACGAGCAGTACTTC. This codes for CASSEASQIYEQYF.

The chain links TRBV28 to TRBJ2-2; 14 positions match TRBD2. V dropped 5 bases and J dropped 0; count of bases not matched to a gene: 14. The CDR3 is 21 residues long. The V gene's germline CDR1 is MDHEN and CDR2 SYDVKM. Here the CDR3 DNA reads TGTGCCAGCAGTCCAAGAGGGGTTTGGACTAGCGGGAGGTCGAACACCGGGGAGCTGTTTTTT. It yields the protein CASSPRGVWTSGRSNTGELFF. Complete variable domain (other parts from reference TRBV28 and TRBJ2-2): DVKVTQSSRYLVKRTGEKVFLECVQDMDHENMFWYRQDPGLGLRLIYFSYDVKMKEKGDIPEGYSVSREKKERFSLILESASTNQTSMYLCASSPRGVWTSGRSNTGELFFGEGSRLTVL.

The chain joins TRBV4-2 to TRBJ1-1; no firm D call. The germline V and J ends were trimmed by 1 base and 4 bases, with 16 bases remaining between them. This CDR3 contains 16 residues. CDR1 is LGHNA, CDR2 YNFKEQ, per germline. The CDR3 DNA reads TGTGCCAGCAGCCAAGTTGGTAGAGCGACGGGCACTGAAGCTTTCTTT. Translated: CASSQVGRATGTEAFF.

The sample holds a few counts of this clonotype. V and J are TRBV20-1 and TRBJ2-1; D perhaps matches TRBD2 (6 bases). Germline loops: CDR1 DFQATT, CDR2 SNEGSKA (reference sequence). V was pared by 3 bases and J by 6 bases, with 9 bases between. The CDR3 is 12 residues long. The CDR3 is CSASKAGNEQFF. The CDR3 bases are TGCAGTGCTAGTAAAGCGGGCAATGAGCAGTTCTTC.

This chain connects TRBV7-2 to TRBJ2-1, with 10 bases lining up with TRBD2. This CDR3 is 13 amino acids long. The germline gives CDR1 SGHTA, CDR2 FQGNSA. Losses at the gene ends were 3 bases for V and 14 bases for J; bases not matched to a gene: 7. The CDR3 sequence is CASSLASGGTEFF. The CDR3 DNA is TGTGCCAGCAGCTTGGCTAGCGGGGGAACAGAGTTCTTC.

The sample holds one count of this clonotype. At one end the junction does not follow the germline gene, possibly because of a read error. The chain carries TRBV7-2 and TRBJ2-1, with a tentative D call TRBD1 (5 bases). CDR1 SGHTA and CDR2 FQGNSA come from the germline V gene. This CDR3 has 15 amino acids. CDR3 loop: CASILEPTGGNKQFF. In nucleotides, the CDR3 is TGTGCCAGCATCTTAGAGCCAACAGGTGGCAATAAGCAGTTCTTC.

This clonotype was picked up a small number of times. The chain uses TRBV28 and TRBJ2-7; 9 bases are a match to TRBD1. The CDR3 is 15 residues long. J gave up 5 bases and V 7 bases, and 12 bases lay outside the gene matches. Germline values: CDR1 MDHEN, CDR2 SYDVKM. The CDR3 loop is CASTSLGQGNDEQYF. As DNA, the CDR3 is TGTGCCAGCACGTCATTGGGACAGGGCAACGACGAGCAGTACTTC.

In this sample, this clonotype turned up a few times. V usage is TRBV6-6 and J usage is TRBJ1-1; the D gene is possibly TRBD1 (6 bases). CDR3 length: 16 amino acids. Trimming removed 6 bases at V and 1 base at J, with 18 bases between. Per germline, CDR1 MNHNY and CDR2 SVGAGI (reference sequence). CDR3 loop: CASSLLLTGSNTEAFF. CDR3 nucleotides: TGTGCCAGCAGCCTCCTTCTGACAGGTTCGAACACTGAAGCTTTCTTT.

The chain couples TRBV7-3 to TRBJ2-3; D uncertain. The germline V gene encodes CDR1 SGHTA and CDR2 FQGTGA. The CDR3 has 13 amino acids. V dropped 8 bases and J dropped 0 bases, with 9 bases sitting between them. The CDR3: CASAAQSTDTQYF. CDR3 sequence (DNA): TGTGCCAGCGCGGCCCAGAGCACAGATACGCAGTATTTT.

This clonotype has a count of ten or more. The chain uses TRBV7-2 and TRBJ1-2, with D unresolved. Between the trimmed V and J ends, which lost 1 base and 7 bases, there was a span of 10 bases. The length of the CDR3 is 13 residues. CDR1 is SGHTA and CDR2 is FQGNSA in the germline V gene. Here the CDR3 reads CASSLGGGSGYTF. The CDR3 nucleotides are TGTGCCAGCAGCTTAGGCGGAGGAAGTGGCTACACCTTC. Drawing the rest from reference TRBV7-2 and TRBJ1-2, the complete variable domain is GAGVSQSPSNKVTEKGKDVELRCDPISGHTALYWYRQSLGQGLEFLIYFQGNSAPDKSGLPSDRFSAERTGGSVSTLTIQRTQQEDSAVYLCASSLGGGSGYTFGSGTRLTVV.

This clonotype was seen only a few times. The rearrangement uses TRBV7-8 and TRBJ2-7; D not resolved. Germline CDR1 reads SGHVS; CDR2 reads FQNEAQ. The CDR3 spans 14 residues. The V end was cut by 1 base, the J end by 3 bases, with 10 bases between. CDR3 region: CASSLDHGFYEQYF. Written as DNA, the CDR3 is TGTGCCAGCAGCTTAGATCATGGGTTCTACGAGCAGTACTTC.

This sequence joins TRBV28 and TRBJ2-2; 9 nucleotides align to TRBD2. The CDR3 runs 19 residues. After removal of 10 bases from V and 1 base from J, the junction contained 19 bases not matched to a gene. Germline-derived CDR1 and CDR2 are MDHEN and SYDVKM. For the CDR3, the DNA is TGTGCCACCCTTCGCGCCGGCCTAGCGGGATTGTTGAACACCGGGGAGCTGTTTTTT. Its translation is CATLRAGLAGLLNTGELFF. The complete variable domain, with remaining parts taken from reference TRBV28 and TRBJ2-2, reads DVKVTQSSRYLVKRTGEKVFLECVQDMDHENMFWYRQDPGLGLRLIYFSYDVKMKEKGDIPEGYSVSREKKERFSLILESASTNQTSMYLCATLRAGLAGLLNTGELFFGEGSRLTVL.

V and J are TRBV25-1 and TRBJ1-1; no firm D call. The CDR3 totals 14 residues. Trimming pared 7 bases from V and 2 bases from J, leaving 14 bases between. Germline CDR1 MGHDK, CDR2 SYGVNS. CDR3 sequence reads: CASIHPGANTEAFF. Written as DNA, the CDR3 is TGTGCCAGCATTCATCCGGGAGCCAACACTGAAGCTTTCTTT.

The chain recombines TRBV12-3 or TRBV12-4 with TRBJ1-3; 12 nucleotides line up with TRBD1. Trimming at V came to 2 bases and at J to 0 bases, leaving 8 bases not matched to a gene. CDR3 size: 19 residues. CDR3 nucleotide sequence: TGTGCCAGCAGTTTAACCGGGACAGGGGGCGCCAACTCTGGAAACACCATATATTTT. Translating it yields CASSLTGTGGANSGNTIYF.

This clonotype came up many times. The J gene is TRBJ2-3, the V gene TRBV7-8, with D tentatively TRBD1 (5 bases). Per germline, CDR1 SGHVS and CDR2 FQNEAQ. CDR3 length: 13 amino acids. Trimming took off 6 bases at V and 4 bases at J, with 11 bases between the two ends. The CDR3 spells CASRNAGSDTQYF. The CDR3 coding sequence is TGTGCCAGCAGGAACGCAGGGTCAGATACGCAGTATTTT.

This clonotype was detected many times. The chain carries TRBV10-3 and TRBJ2-7, with D maybe TRBD2 (7 bases). V dropped 4 bases and J dropped 6 bases, with 19 bases sitting between them. Germline V gene sequence: CDR1 ENHRY, CDR2 SYGVKD. The CDR3 consists of 15 residues. The CDR3 region is CAISVGGAQILEQYF. For the CDR3, the DNA is TGTGCCATCAGTGTTGGGGGGGCCCAGATCCTCGAGCAGTACTTC.

CDR3 protein: CASRGTSGRPKYF. As DNA, the CDR3 is TGTGCCAGCAGAGGGACTAGCGGGAGACCGAAGTACTTC. The V and J genes are TRBV6-1 and TRBJ2-7, with 14 bases identical to TRBD2. The CDR3 length is 13 residues. Trimming took 6 bases from V and 11 from J; bases not matched to a gene: 6. CDR1 is MNHNS and CDR2 is SASEGT in the germline V gene.

The V gene is TRBV27, the J gene TRBJ2-2, with D tentatively TRBD2 (5 bases). V was clipped by 5 bases and J by 7 bases, with 14 bases between them. The germline V gene has CDR1 MNHEY and CDR2 SMNVEV (reference sequence). CDR3 length: 14 residues. Here the CDR3 reads CASSAQPRGGELFF. CDR3 nucleotides: TGTGCCAGCAGTGCCCAGCCCCGGGGCGGGGAGCTGTTTTTT.

A single count supports this clonotype. This sequence may be a read error, since a much larger clone differs from it by one base. No conserved phenylalanine or tryptophan ends this CDR3, so it is likely a read error. This chain connects TRBV7-6 to TRBJ2-1; TRBD2 matches 14 bases. The CDR3 is 15 amino acids. Trimming at V came to 5 bases and at J to 7 bases, leaving 4 bases not matched to a gene. The germline CDR1 and CDR2 sequences are SGHVS and FNYEAQ. CDR3: CASSQGLAGVNEQFL. The CDR3 DNA follows: TGTGCCAGCAGCCAGGGACTAGCGGGAGTAAATGAGCAGTTCTTA.

The chain is built from TRBV7-2 and TRBJ1-2; TRBD1 matches at 10 bases. The CDR3 is 17 amino acids. V dropped 3 bases and J dropped 7; count of bases not matched to a gene: 14. From germline, CDR1 is SGHTA and CDR2 FQGNSA. The DNA for the CDR3 is TGTGCCAGCAGCTTCGACCCGGGACAGGGGTTCATGAGTGGCTACACCTTC. Protein sequence: CASSFDPGQGFMSGYTF.